A selection of T cell receptor beta chains follows, all from one sample in a study of T cell responses to AZD1222 COVID-19 vaccine. Only in-frame clones appear in the TCRdb table, and some are missing; sequencing was by immunoSEQ multiplex PCR. The sample has more than 95,000 clones, more than 85% seen once. The sequencing here drew on peripheral blood, taken on day 0 of MenACWY control vaccination. The receptors shown here come from an adult in good health. CDR3s include the opening cysteine and the closing phenylalanine or tryptophan. D genes are given only for firm matches. A row's size may be missing; if present it is once, few, many or a size class.

CDR3aa: CASSLTGASNNEQFF; CDR3nt: TGTGCCAGCAGCTTGACAGGGGCCTCTAACAATGAGCAGTTCTTC; j_gene: TRBJ2-1; v_gene: TRBV5-6; abundance: -; d_gene: TRBD1
CDR3aa: CASSHPSGGSYEQYF; CDR3nt: TGCGCCAGCTCTCACCCTAGCGGAGGGAGCTACGAGCAGTACTTC; j_gene: TRBJ2-7; v_gene: TRBV5-1; abundance: once; d_gene: TRBD2
CDR3aa: CASSPFVRETQYF; CDR3nt: TGTGCCAGCAGCCCTTTCGTGCGGGAGACCCAGTACTTC; j_gene: TRBJ2-5; v_gene: TRBV7-2; abundance: -; d_gene: -
CDR3aa: CASSQDGTGLRPNNEQFF; CDR3nt: TGCGCCAGCAGCCAAGATGGGACCGGGTTACGGCCCAACAATGAGCAGTTCTTC; j_gene: TRBJ2-1; v_gene: TRBV4-1; abundance: -; d_gene: -
CDR3aa: CASSSIAGGPPYEQYF; CDR3nt: TGTGCCAGCAGTTCTATTGCGGGAGGGCCTCCCTACGAGCAGTACTTC; j_gene: TRBJ2-7; v_gene: TRBV3-1/TRBV3-2; abundance: -; d_gene: TRBD2
CDR3aa: CAWGVEGYEQYF; CDR3nt: TGTGCCTGGGGGGTGGAGGGCTACGAGCAGTACTTC; j_gene: TRBJ2-7; v_gene: TRBV30; abundance: -; d_gene: -
CDR3aa: CASSLPSYEQFF; CDR3nt: TGTGCCAGCAGCCTTCCTAGCTATGAGCAGTTCTTC; j_gene: TRBJ2-1; v_gene: TRBV7-9; abundance: few; d_gene: -
CDR3aa: CASSQETPPLGIYGYTF; CDR3nt: TGTGCCAGCAGCCAAGAAACCCCCCCCCTCGGGATCTATGGCTACACCTTC; j_gene: TRBJ1-2; v_gene: TRBV3-1/TRBV3-2; abundance: -; d_gene: -
CDR3aa: CASTNPGGTEAFF; CDR3nt: TGTGCCAGCACTAACCCAGGGGGCACTGAAGCTTTCTTT; j_gene: TRBJ1-1; v_gene: TRBV9; abundance: -; d_gene: TRBD1
CDR3aa: CASSPMGQGRYEQYF; CDR3nt: TGTGCCAGCTCACCAATGGGACAGGGGCGCTACGAGCAGTACTTC; j_gene: TRBJ2-7; v_gene: TRBV18; abundance: -; d_gene: TRBD1
CDR3aa: CASGLVLGRGTEAFF; CDR3nt: TGTGCTAGTGGTTTGGTACTGGGCAGGGGCACTGAAGCTTTCTTT; j_gene: TRBJ1-1; v_gene: TRBV12-5; abundance: few; d_gene: -
CDR3aa: CASSQKGQTQETQYF; CDR3nt: TGTGCCAGCAGCCAAAAGGGACAGACGCAAGAGACCCAGTACTTC; j_gene: TRBJ2-5; v_gene: TRBV3-1/TRBV3-2; abundance: few; d_gene: TRBD1
CDR3aa: CASTYAWGRSYEQYF; CDR3nt: TGTGCCAGCACATACGCCTGGGGGAGAAGCTACGAGCAGTACTTC; j_gene: TRBJ2-7; v_gene: TRBV6-5; abundance: -; d_gene: -
CDR3aa: CRGDTQYF; CDR3nt: TGCAGGGGAGATACGCAGTATTTT; j_gene: TRBJ2-3; v_gene: TRBV20-1; abundance: once; d_gene: -
CDR3aa: CASSRGNTEAFF; CDR3nt: TGCGCCAGCAGCAGAGGGAACACTGAAGCTTTCTTT; j_gene: TRBJ1-1; v_gene: TRBV5-1; abundance: -; d_gene: -
CDR3aa: CASSLDQGAEAFF; CDR3nt: TGTGCCAGCAGCTTAGACCAGGGCGCTGAAGCTTTCTTT; j_gene: TRBJ1-1; v_gene: TRBV11-3; abundance: -; d_gene: -
CDR3aa: CASSLWWGAKTQYF; CDR3nt: TGTGCCAGCAGCTTATGGTGGGGGGCCAAGACCCAGTACTTC; j_gene: TRBJ2-5; v_gene: TRBV7-8; abundance: -; d_gene: -
CDR3aa: CASWGVAGVRIQYF; CDR3nt: TGTGCCAGCTGGGGAGTAGCGGGAGTGCGGATTCAGTACTTC; j_gene: TRBJ2-4; v_gene: TRBV6-9; abundance: -; d_gene: TRBD2
CDR3aa: CASSQDREPQNTEAFF; CDR3nt: TGCGCCAGCAGCCAAGATCGGGAACCGCAGAACACTGAAGCTTTCTTT; j_gene: TRBJ1-1; v_gene: TRBV4-1; abundance: -; d_gene: -
CDR3aa: CASSRDRDKANEQFF; CDR3nt: TGTGCCAGCTCCCGGGACAGAGACAAAGCGAATGAGCAGTTCTTC; j_gene: TRBJ2-1; v_gene: TRBV9; abundance: -; d_gene: TRBD1
CDR3aa: CASSQMRGADTQYF; CDR3nt: TGTGCCAGCAGCCAGATGCGGGGGGCAGATACGCAGTATTTT; j_gene: TRBJ2-3; v_gene: TRBV11-3; abundance: -; d_gene: TRBD2
CDR3aa: CASSPGLARHEQFF; CDR3nt: TGTGCCAGCAGCCCAGGACTAGCGAGGCATGAGCAGTTCTTC; j_gene: TRBJ2-1; v_gene: TRBV9; abundance: -; d_gene: TRBD2